Following are 8 T cell receptor beta chains from one sample sequenced in a study of T cell clonality in common variable immunodeficiency. The method was immunoSEQ multiplex PCR; TCRdb's version includes in-frame clones alone and lacks a portion of them. There are more than 30,000 clones in the sample, none observed a single time. What was sequenced was peripheral blood mononuclear cells. These receptors came from a person aged 18-70 years in good health.

On this clone itself: The read stops 3 residues short of the end of the CDR3; the missing end is completed from the germline J gene. The rearrangement uses TRBV7-6 and TRBJ2-5; 14 bases fit TRBD2. Per the germline V gene, CDR1 is SGHVS and CDR2 is FNYEAQ. CDR3 length: 16 residues. Trimming at V came to 4 bases and at J to 4 bases, leaving 5 bases not matched to a gene. The part of the CDR3 DNA that was read is TGTGCCAGCAGCTCCAGACTAGCGGGAGGGCGAGAGACC. Encoded protein: CASSSRLAGGRET. The whole CDR3 protein is CASSSRLAGGRETQYF.

This clone was picked up a small number of times. The read gets to within 3 residues of the CDR3 end, and the germline J gene fills in the rest. V and J are TRBV18 and TRBJ1-2, with D maybe TRBD1 (5 bases). V lost 3 bases to trimming and J lost 4 bases, with 9 bases between them. CDR1 is KGHSH and CDR2 is LQKENI in the germline V gene. There are 13 residues in the CDR3. Incomplete CDR3 DNA: TGTGCCAGCTCACCGGAGGGGCCCTATGGC. The encoded protein is CASSPEGPYG. The entire CDR3 sequence reads CASSPEGPYGYTF.

This clone was seen only a few times. The sequence runs out 3 residues before the end of the CDR3; the remainder is reconstructed from the germline J gene. The chain combines TRBV7-9 with TRBJ2-1, with 7 positions matching TRBD2. V gave up 5 bases and J gave up 8 bases; unmatched junction bases: 9. Germline CDR1 reads SEHNR; CDR2 reads FQNEAQ (reference sequence). The CDR3 runs to 14 residues. The DNA read from the CDR3 is TGTGCCAGCAGCGGGCGGGAGATTCCGGATGAG. This gives the protein CASSGREIPDE. The entire CDR3 protein reads CASSGREIPDEQFF.

This clone showed up many times. The read ends 3 residues before the CDR3 terminus; that terminus is restored from the germline J gene. This rearrangement joins TRBV30 to TRBJ1-6; tentatively, D is TRBD1 (5 bases). The CDR3 has 12 residues. Trimming removed 3 bases from V and 8 bases from J, with 8 bases in between. Germline CDR1 reads GTSNPN; CDR2 reads SVGIG (reference sequence). The sequenced CDR3 bases are TGTGCCTGGAGCCAGGGCGATTCACCC. Its translation: CAWSQGDSP. The CDR3 reads in full as CAWSQGDSPLHF.

Note on this clone: The CDR3 end is not reached by the read, which stops 3 residues before it; the germline J gene fills it in. The V gene is TRBV19, the J gene TRBJ1-1, with D perhaps TRBD1 (6 bases). Germline CDR1 is LNHDA and CDR2 is SQIVND (reference sequence). The CDR3 covers 15 residues. Trimming stripped 6 bases from V and 0 bases from J, with 14 bases between. The CDR3 spells CASSSKGTLNTEAFF. The part of the CDR3 DNA that was read is TGTGCCAGTAGCTCAAAAGGGACACTGAACACTGAA. Variable domain in full (rest from reference TRBV19 and TRBJ1-1): DGGITQSPKYLFRKEGQNVTLSCEQNLNHDAMYWYRQDPGQGLRLIYYSQIVNDFQKGDIAEGYSVSREKKESFPLTVTSAQKNPTAFYLCASSSKGTLNTEAFFGQGTRLTVV.

Comment on this clone: The CDR3 end is not reached by the read, which stops 3 residues before it; the germline J gene fills it in. The chain links TRBV7-9 to TRBJ2-1, with 13 bases matching TRBD2. The CDR3 extends over 15 amino acids. V dropped 5 bases and J dropped 7; count of bases not matched to a gene: 5. Germline CDR1 and CDR2: SEHNR and FQNEAQ (reference sequence). Incomplete CDR3 DNA: TGTGCCAGCAGCGCACCGGGACTAGCGGGAAATGAG. Translating it yields CASSAPGLAGNE. The whole CDR3 sequence reads CASSAPGLAGNEQFF.

This clone has only a few counts. A read error may explain this, as a much larger clone is one base away. The CDR3 goes on 3 residues after the read ends, and that part is filled in from the germline J gene. The rearrangement uses TRBV7-3 and TRBJ2-2, with D possibly matching TRBD1 (5 bases). The CDR3 totals 15 residues. Germline V gene sequence: CDR1 SGHTA, CDR2 FQGTGA. The sequenced part of the CDR3 DNA is TGTGCCAGCAGCTTAAACCAGGGCAGGACCAACGTG. It encodes CASSLNQGRTNV. The complete CDR3 reads CASSLNQGRTNVLFF. The variable domain in full, completed from reference TRBV7-3 and TRBJ2-2, reads GAGVSQTPSNKVTEKGKYVELRCDPISGHTALYWYRQSLGQGPEFLIYFQGTGAADDSGLPNDRFFAVRPEGSVSTLKIQRTERGDSAVYLCASSLNQGRTNVLFFGEGSRLTVL.

For this clone: The CDR3 end lies 3 residues beyond the end of the read and is filled in from the germline J gene. The chain uses TRBV19 and TRBJ1-5; 8 nucleotides agree with TRBD1. Germline loops: CDR1 LNHDA, CDR2 SQIVND (reference sequence). The CDR3 contains 14 residues. The junction had 2 bases not matched to a gene; V was cut back by 2 bases and J by 5 bases. The CDR3 DNA, read in part, is TGTGCCAGTAGTATACAGGGGGCGGATCAGCCC. This encodes CASSIQGADQP. The CDR3 as a whole reads CASSIQGADQPQHF.